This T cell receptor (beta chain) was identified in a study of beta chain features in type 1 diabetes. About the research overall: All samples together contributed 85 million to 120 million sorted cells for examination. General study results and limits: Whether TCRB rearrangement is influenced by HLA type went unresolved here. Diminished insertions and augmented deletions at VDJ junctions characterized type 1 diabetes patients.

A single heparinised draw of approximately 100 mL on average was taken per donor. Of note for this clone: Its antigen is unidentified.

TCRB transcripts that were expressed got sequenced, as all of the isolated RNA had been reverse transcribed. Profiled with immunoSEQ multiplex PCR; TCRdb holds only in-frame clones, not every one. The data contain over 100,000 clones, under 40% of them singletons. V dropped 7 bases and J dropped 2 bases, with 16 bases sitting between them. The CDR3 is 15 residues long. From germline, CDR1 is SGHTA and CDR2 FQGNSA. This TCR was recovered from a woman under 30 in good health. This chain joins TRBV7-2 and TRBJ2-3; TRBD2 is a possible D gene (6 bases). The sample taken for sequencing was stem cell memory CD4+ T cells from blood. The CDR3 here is CASTDWGLYTDTQYF. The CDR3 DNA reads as TGTGCCAGCACCGACTGGGGACTGTACACAGATACGCAGTATTTT.